This note documents a single T cell receptor beta chain sequence. A far larger clone differs by one base, so this is likely a read error. Produced via immunoSEQ multiplex PCR; TCRdb's table is partial and in-frame only. The data hold some 500,000 clones, with over 60% observed a single time. The data originate from a study of shared clonotypes between healthy human individuals. This receptor was obtained from a woman aged 35 to 49 in good health. Some clones in this sample may be carry-over from other donors' samples. The sample taken for sequencing was PBMCs.

CDR3 sequence (DNA): TGTACCAGCAGTCCGACGGGAGGTGCCAATGAGCAGTTCTTC. Translating gives CTSSPTGGANEQFF. The V call is TRBV28, the J call TRBJ2-1; 7 nucleotides line up with TRBD2. Germline V CDR1 and CDR2: MDHEN, SYDVKM. CDR3 length: 14 residues.